The source of this T cell receptor (beta chain) is a study of patients with pleural tuberculosis. There are many counts of this clonotype. Germline CDR1 is LNHNV and CDR2 is YYDKDF (reference sequence). Trimming left V 0 bases short and J 7 bases short, with 13 bases between. The CDR3 runs to 15 residues. Via MiXCR, TCRdb re-called the reads, giving one row per CDR3 protein. This table holds around 50,000 distinct CDR3 sequences, 6% to 8% found once. The V and J genes are TRBV15 and TRBJ1-5; no clear D gene. This sequence was found in a human donor with pleural tuberculosis. CDR3 amino acids: CATSRDLGPGQPQHF. The CDR3 nucleotides read TGTGCCACCAGCAGAGATCTAGGACCGGGCCAGCCCCAGCATTTT.